This TCR beta chain stems from a study of OX40 agonist ivuxolimab in advanced cancers. CDR1 and CDR2 from the germline V gene are MRHNA and SNTAGT. The V gene end was trimmed by 6 bases and the J gene end by 4 bases; junction bases not matched to a gene: 8. CDR3 length: 15 amino acids. Sequencing was performed with immunoSEQ multiplex PCR; in TCRdb, only in-frame clones are kept and a portion is missing. The sample shows over 55,000 clones, 85% to 95% of them seen only once. This clonotype originated in an adult with an advanced solid tumor such as melanoma, head and neck, liver or kidney cancer. The genes are TRBV6-4 and TRBJ1-3; 8 bases map to TRBD1. Sequenced material: CD4+ or CD8+ T cells sorted from blood, taken in a trial of the OX40 agonist ivuxolimab. CDR3 sequence (DNA): TGTGCCAGCAGCCCAGGGGGCGCAGGCGGAAACACCATATATTTT. Amino acid sequence: CASSPGGAGGNTIYF.